This T cell receptor (beta chain) was profiled in a study of graft-versus-host responses after intestinal transplantation (dated by TCRdb to the early 2020s). Context from the whole study: Recipients received multivisceral, liver-intestinal, or isolated intestinal transplants. Anti-thymocyte globulin induction was given to all recipients, followed by maintenance tacrolimus and steroids for approximately three years. Graft-versus-host and host-versus-graft alloreactive T cell clones were tracked in the graft, circulation and bone marrow after intestinal transplantation using bulk TCR-beta CDR3 sequencing. To identify alloreactive clones, pre-transplant mixed lymphocyte reaction products were sequenced and compared with unstimulated pre-transplant donor and recipient T cells. A cohort of roughly 25 intestinal transplant recipients, including one retransplant, was enrolled, and 3 patients lacking pretransplant specimens were excluded. Donor T cell macrochimerism was defined as a peak of at least 4% donor T cells among recipient peripheral blood mononuclear cells. Instead of going to the commercial service, samples from a few later patients were sequenced in-house on an Illumina MiSeq and processed with MiXCR.

Libraries came from the immunoSEQ multiplex PCR assay. In most patients, genomic DNA was isolated using the Qiagen DNeasy Blood and Tissue Kit and sent frozen to Adaptive Biotechnologies for TCR sequencing. For most patients, high-throughput TCR-beta CDR3 sequencing of genomic DNA was performed by Adaptive Biotechnologies. As for how the authors treated the data: Adaptive's ImmunoSEQ software supplied the TCR sequencing data for 18 patients, while MiXCR and VDJtools were used to process a few other patients. To correct CD4 versus CD8 sorting errors, sequences present in both subsets at a frequency ratio below 5:1 were removed. Because the origin of CDR3 nucleotide sequences shared between donor and recipient could not be assigned, those sequences were removed. To be classed as alloreactive, a clone needed at least 2-fold expansion over unstimulated cells and a minimum CFSE-low frequency of 0.002% (template counts) or 0.001% (read counts). Clones were considered mappable if detected in sequenced pre-transplant spleen, lymph node, or MLR CFSE-low populations of the donor or recipient. Cumulative frequency of alloreactive clones was calculated as a percentage of all sequences weighted by copy number. Drawn from immuneACCESS, this table holds only the in-frame rearrangements with V and J called that TCRdb kept. Clones are partly lost; checked studies trace under half to an unresolved V gene and leave the rest unexplained. The DNA gave D and trimming, while V, J and clone size come from that table. For this sample the table gives about 80,000 clones, of which 85% to 90% were detected only once. The ten largest clonotypes hold approximately 0.34% of the sample.

Cut back by 3 bases and 2 bases, the V and J ends lie 4 bases apart. CDR1 and CDR2 (SQVTM, ANQGSEA) derive from the germline V gene. The CDR3 covers 11 residues, taking in both the cysteine and the phenylalanine. Only CDR3 DNA remains: 33 bases, in frame from the first base. Paper-wide results and their limitations: Early after transplant, peak levels of circulating GvH clones were associated with declines in HvG clones. High GvH to HvG T cell clonal ratios were observed in the allografts of patients with donor T cell macrochimerism. GvH clones were detected in recipient bone marrow, and some appeared earlier in ileal mucosa or blood, consistent with an intestinal mucosal origin. The relatively low number and heterogeneity of intestinal transplant patients limited the conclusions.

The sample's time point label, decoded: cells obtained before transplantation from donor or recipient. CD3+CD4+ and CD3+CD8+ populations were FACS-sorted from unstimulated pre-transplant donor and recipient cells taken from spleen or lymph nodes. In regard to this clone: Its recognized antigen is unknown. Base-call qualities are not available, and no considerably larger clone is one nucleotide away.

The sample in question was unstimulated CD4+ T cells sorted from spleen or lymph node cells, obtained before intestinal transplant. The source is a human donor who received an intestinal transplant. The chain joins TRBV29-1 to TRBJ1-2, with the D gene not confidently named. The CDR3 sequence is CSVDRNYGYTF. Read as DNA, the sequence is TGCAGCGTTGACAGAAACTATGGCTACACCTTC. The variable domain in full, with residues beyond the CDR3 obtained from the reference TRBV29-1 and TRBJ1-2 genes, is SAVISQKPSRDICQRGTSLTIQCQVDSQVTMMFWYRQQPGQSLTLIATANQGSEATYESGFVIDKFPISRPNLTFSTLTVSNMSPEDSSIYLCSVDRNYGYTFGSGTRLTVV.